The 30 T cell receptor beta chains below come from one sample, sequenced in a study of T cells expressing NK-cell markers. TCRdb reprocessed the 5' RACE reads and reports one entry per CDR3 protein, with no DNA. This sample's clone table lists more than 400,000 distinct CDR3 sequences. The sample was blood T cells: a sorted CD56 or NKG2C T cell subset, CD4+ or CD8+ T cells, or bulk PBMC T cells (not recorded which). Source of these receptors: a woman between 18 and 70 years old in good health.

The chain combines TRBV4-3 with TRBJ1-4; the D call from TCRdb, TRBD1, cannot be confirmed without DNA. The CDR3 is 15 amino acids. Germline V gene data show CDR1 as LGHNA and CDR2 as YSLEER. CDR3 sequence: CASSSEGAANEKLFF.

This rearrangement joins TRBV7-9 to TRBJ1-2; TCRdb proposes TRBD1, but this gene call is untestable without DNA. The length of the CDR3 is 14 residues. CDR1 and CDR2 (germline): SEHNR, FQNEAQ (reference sequence). CDR3 amino acids: CASSDATGAGGYTF.

This chain links TRBV5-4 with TRBJ2-3; TCRdb returns TRBD1, unconfirmable since there is no DNA. CDR1 and CDR2 from the germline V gene are SGHNT and YYREEE (reference sequence). The CDR3 runs 14 residues. The CDR3 sequence is CASSFGASADTQYF. The full variable domain, rest sourced from reference TRBV5-4 and TRBJ2-3, is ETGVTQSPTHLIKTRGQQVTLRCSSQSGHNTVSWYQQALGQGPQFIFQYYREEENGRGNFPPRFSGLQFPNYSSELNVNALELDDSALYLCASSFGASADTQYFGPGTRLTVL.

This sequence joins TRBV4-1 and TRBJ1-1. CDR1 MGHRA and CDR2 YSYEKL come from the germline V gene. This CDR3 is built from 15 residues. The CDR3 region is CASSQSGKVNTEAFF.

V is TRBV15 and J is TRBJ1-1. CDR1 is LNHNV, CDR2 YYDKDF, per germline (reference sequence). CDR3 size: 15 residues. CDR3 region: CATSPPWGGNTEAFF.

V gene TRBV20-1 combines with J gene TRBJ2-7; as DNA is missing, the TRBD1 call by TCRdb cannot be tested. Germline CDR1 DFQATT, CDR2 SNEGSKA (reference sequence). This CDR3 contains 15 residues. This CDR3 reads CSARPLDRVEYEQYF.

This chain connects TRBV7-9 to TRBJ2-1. This CDR3 has 15 amino acids. Germline V gene sequence: CDR1 SEHNR, CDR2 FQNEAQ (reference sequence). The CDR3 loop is CASSPVRGPYNEQFF.

The chain uses TRBV20-1 and TRBJ2-6; TCRdb calls TRBD1, which cannot be checked without DNA. The CDR3 sequence is 15 residues long. From germline, CDR1 is DFQATT and CDR2 SNEGSKA (reference sequence). The CDR3 reads CSARPRTNGANVLTF.

The chain employs TRBV9 and TRBJ2-2; checking the TCRdb D call of TRBD2 is not possible without DNA. The CDR3 is made up of 15 amino acids. From germline, CDR1 is SGDLS and CDR2 YYNGEE. CDR3 sequence: CASSQRTSNRGELFF.

The chain couples TRBV7-8 to TRBJ2-5; absent DNA, TCRdb's TRBD1 call cannot be checked. Germline loops: CDR1 SGHVS, CDR2 FQNEAQ. The CDR3 runs 15 residues. The CDR3 protein is CASSLQGSRQETQYF.

The chain carries TRBV20-1 and TRBJ1-1; as DNA is missing, the TRBD1 call by TCRdb cannot be tested. Germline assignment: CDR1 DFQATT and CDR2 SNEGSKA (reference sequence). This CDR3 contains 12 residues. CDR3 protein: CSARGRAAEAFF.

The V call is TRBV4-3, the J call TRBJ2-7; the D call from TCRdb, TRBD2, cannot be confirmed without DNA. The germline CDR1 and CDR2 sequences are LGHNA and YSLEER. CDR3 length: 15 residues. The CDR3 sequence is CASSLSEGMVHEQYF.

The chain combines TRBV20-1 with TRBJ1-2. Germline lookup yields CDR1 DFQATT and CDR2 SNEGSKA (reference sequence). The CDR3 consists of 13 residues. CDR3 residues: CSATKSPNYGYTF.

The V gene is TRBV27, the J gene TRBJ2-7; TCRdb picks TRBD1, but there is no DNA to check that call. CDR1 and CDR2 (germline): MNHEY, SMNVEV (reference sequence). This CDR3 is 15 amino acids long. The CDR3 protein is CASSPSWGESYEQYF.

This sequence joins TRBV24-1 and TRBJ2-3; there is no DNA to check the TCRdb D call of TRBD1. This CDR3 has 14 residues. Germline CDR1 is KGHDR and CDR2 is SFDVKD. The CDR3 sequence is CATNPGQLSDTQYF.

The chain joins TRBV5-4 to TRBJ1-2; the D gene TCRdb calls, TRBD1, cannot be checked with no DNA. The germline CDR1 and CDR2 sequences are SGHNT and YYREEE (reference sequence). The CDR3 sequence is 15 residues long. CDR3 loop: CASSLAGWTNYGYTF.

This chain connects TRBV12-3 or TRBV12-4 to TRBJ2-2; TCRdb calls TRBD1, which cannot be checked without DNA. CDR3 length equals 15 residues. The CDR3: CASSPGTGSVGELFF.

The genes are TRBV6-2 or TRBV6-3 and TRBJ1-1. Germline V lookup: CDR1 MNHEY, CDR2 SVGEGT. The CDR3 spans 13 residues. This CDR3 reads CASSWSMNTEAFF.

The V gene is TRBV30, the J gene TRBJ1-1; the D gene TCRdb calls, TRBD1, cannot be checked with no DNA. Germline-derived CDR1 and CDR2 are GTSNPN and SVGIG (reference sequence). The CDR3 totals 12 residues. The CDR3 reads CAWGQVGIEAFF.

The chain employs TRBV20-1 and TRBJ1-2; TCRdb selects TRBD1, and the lack of DNA leaves this call unchecked. From germline, CDR1 is DFQATT and CDR2 SNEGSKA (reference sequence). The CDR3 runs to 11 residues. CDR3 loop: CSARDTYGYTF.

This chain links TRBV7-2 with TRBJ2-1; absent DNA, TCRdb's TRBD1 call cannot be checked. CDR3 size: 19 residues. Germline loops: CDR1 SGHTA, CDR2 FQGNSA. The CDR3 is CASSLVRGSGGSSYNEQFF. The full variable domain, completed using reference TRBV7-2 and TRBJ2-1, is GAGVSQSPSNKVTEKGKDVELRCDPISGHTALYWYRQSLGQGLEFLIYFQGNSAPDKSGLPSDRFSAERTGGSVSTLTIQRTQQEDSAVYLCASSLVRGSGGSSYNEQFFGPGTRLTVL.

The chain is built from TRBV16 and TRBJ1-2. Germline-derived CDR1 and CDR2 are KGHSY and FQNENV. The CDR3 is 14 residues long. This CDR3 reads CASSQLGKNDGYTF.

The rearrangement links TRBV5-1 to TRBJ2-1. The CDR3 totals 16 residues. Germline V gene sequence: CDR1 SGHRS, CDR2 YFSETQ. The CDR3 here is CASSWGTRSSYNEQFF.

V usage is TRBV12-3 or TRBV12-4 and J usage is TRBJ2-2; the D call from TCRdb, TRBD1, cannot be confirmed without DNA. The CDR3 length is 16 residues. The CDR3 loop is CASSFGYRGPTGELFF.

This chain links TRBV5-1 with TRBJ2-1; the D call of TRBD1 rests on TCRdb alone, since no DNA is present to check it. The CDR3 length is 14 residues. Germline V gives CDR1 SGHRS, CDR2 YFSETQ. Here the CDR3 reads CASSSGGGFNEQFF.

V and J are TRBV7-8 and TRBJ2-1; the D call from TCRdb, TRBD1, cannot be confirmed without DNA. This CDR3 region has 14 residues. Germline V gene sequence: CDR1 SGHVS, CDR2 FQNEAQ. CDR3 sequence reads: CASNLWAGGNEQFF.

This chain connects TRBV11-2 to TRBJ1-1; no DNA is available, so the TRBD1 call from TCRdb remains unchecked. The CDR3 extends over 15 amino acids. CDR1 and CDR2 from the germline V gene are SGHAT and FQNNGV. CDR3 residues: CASTPGQSRRTEAFF.

The gene calls are TRBV12-3 or TRBV12-4 and TRBJ2-1. The length of the CDR3 is 15 residues. The CDR3 reads CASSSETSSYNEQFF.

The chain links TRBV19 to TRBJ2-3; the TRBD1 assignment by TCRdb is unverifiable without DNA. The CDR3 totals 11 residues. CDR1 is LNHDA, CDR2 SQIVND, per germline (reference sequence). The CDR3 reads CASGPADTQYF.

The chain combines TRBV5-4 with TRBJ2-1; TCRdb proposes TRBD2, but this gene call is untestable without DNA. The CDR3 totals 17 residues. In germline, CDR1 is SGHNT, CDR2 YYREEE (reference sequence). The CDR3 region is CASSLAGAGVYGNEQFF.